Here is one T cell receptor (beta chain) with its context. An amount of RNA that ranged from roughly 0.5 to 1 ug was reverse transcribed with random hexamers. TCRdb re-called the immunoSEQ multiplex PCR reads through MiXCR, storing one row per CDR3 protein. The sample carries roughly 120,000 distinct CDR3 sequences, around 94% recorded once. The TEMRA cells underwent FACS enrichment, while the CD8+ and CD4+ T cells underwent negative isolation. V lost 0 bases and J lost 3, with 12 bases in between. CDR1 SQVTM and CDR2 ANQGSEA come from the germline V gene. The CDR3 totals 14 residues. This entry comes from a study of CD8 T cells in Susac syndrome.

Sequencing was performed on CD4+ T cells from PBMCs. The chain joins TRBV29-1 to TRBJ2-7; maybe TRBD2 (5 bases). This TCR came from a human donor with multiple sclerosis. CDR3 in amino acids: CSVEEIGGGYEQYF. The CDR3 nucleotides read TGCAGCGTTGAAGAGATTGGAGGAGGCTACGAGCAGTACTTC.